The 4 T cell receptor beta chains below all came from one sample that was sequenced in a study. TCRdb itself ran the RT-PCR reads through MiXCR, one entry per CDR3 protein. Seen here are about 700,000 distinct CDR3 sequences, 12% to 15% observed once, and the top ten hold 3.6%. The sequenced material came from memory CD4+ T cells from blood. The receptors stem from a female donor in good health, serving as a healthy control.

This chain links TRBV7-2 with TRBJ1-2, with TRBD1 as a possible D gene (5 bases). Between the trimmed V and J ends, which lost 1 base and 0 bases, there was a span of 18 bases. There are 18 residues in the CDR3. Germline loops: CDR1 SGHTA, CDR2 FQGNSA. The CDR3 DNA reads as TGTGCCAGCAGCTTAGAGGAGGCAGGGCCCTCAACTAACTATGGCTACACCTTC. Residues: CASSLEEAGPSTNYGYTF.

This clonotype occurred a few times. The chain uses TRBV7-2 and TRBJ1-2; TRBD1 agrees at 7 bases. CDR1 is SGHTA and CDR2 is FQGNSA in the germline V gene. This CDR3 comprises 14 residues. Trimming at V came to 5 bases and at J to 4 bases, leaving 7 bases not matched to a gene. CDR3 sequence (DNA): TGTGCCAGCAGCATCACGGGGACAGTCTATGGCTACACCTTC. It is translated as CASSITGTVYGYTF.

The CDR3: CASSVASSATNEKLFF. CDR3 DNA: TGTGCCAGCAGCGTAGCTAGCTCGGCAACTAATGAAAAACTGTTTTTT. The chain carries TRBV9 and TRBJ1-4, with no clear D. Looked up from germline, CDR1 is SGDLS and CDR2 is YYNGEE. The CDR3 is made up of 16 amino acids. V shed 0 bases and J shed 0 bases, with 9 bases lying between them.

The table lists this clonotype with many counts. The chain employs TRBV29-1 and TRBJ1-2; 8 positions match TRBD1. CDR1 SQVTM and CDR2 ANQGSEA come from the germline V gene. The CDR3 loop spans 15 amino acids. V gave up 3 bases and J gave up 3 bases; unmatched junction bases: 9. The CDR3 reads CSVDKSQGAYYGYTF. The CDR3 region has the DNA TGCAGCGTTGATAAGTCCCAGGGGGCATACTATGGCTACACCTTC.